The TCR beta chain described here comes from a study of CD8+CD57+ T cells in acquired aplastic anemia (dated by TCRdb to 2017 to 2018). Regarding the study in general: A mean of 3.2 ug of DNA, ranging from roughly 0.2 to 30 ug, was extracted from sorted CD4+ and CD8+ cells. An average of approximately 9.8 million reads for CD4+ cells and 11 million to 12 million reads for CD8+ cells was obtained from healthy donor samples.

Points the paper makes about the study in general: Around 30 CD8+ CDR3 sequences were found in both patients and controls but appeared to be highly expressed in patients and within the immunodominant clones of the patients. Between patients and healthy controls, no significant difference in CD8+ Simpson's diversity was found (P=0.060).

This clonotype appeared many times. No cognate antigen has been identified for it. Base qualities are not recorded, but no much larger clone differs from it by a single base. CDR1 and CDR2, looked up from the germline V gene (reference sequence), are SEHNR and FQNEAQ. V is clipped by 5 bases and J by 3 bases, and the sequence between their germline boundaries is 17 bases long. Inclusive of the bounding cysteine and phenylalanine, the CDR3 is 17 residues long. Only the CDR3 part of the read is kept: 51 bases, read in frame from the first base. TCR repertoires of sorted CD4+ and CD8+ blood T cells from severe aplastic anemia patients and healthy subjects were deep-sequenced in the study. Ficoll-Paque density gradient centrifugation was used to isolate peripheral blood mononuclear cells. Before DNA was extracted, CD4+ and CD8+ T cells were sorted using either FACS or magnetic beads. Genomic DNA served as template for TCR beta VDJ combination and CDR3 sequence profiling. TCR repertoire sequencing was run on an Illumina HiSeq 2000. In the authors' own workflow: TRBV/TRBJ rearrangement plots, CDR3 size and DJ length profiles, and Simpson's diversity index were used to evaluate the repertoires. The immunodominant clone was defined as the most abundant DNA sequence in deep sequencing data. CDR3 amino acid sequences were screened for sharing across subjects and compared with published repertoires and the VDJdb database. TCRdb trimmed the raw reads at Q25, called clones with MiXCR and kept productive beta chains. Identical CDR3 proteins give one entry, which carries the most common genes and DNA. None of the V and J calls come from the authors' own analysis; TCRdb made them. This sample has about 200,000 distinct CDR3 sequences in its table, and 34% of those were observed once. The ten largest make up roughly 1.1% of the sample.

The chain employs TRBV7-9 and TRBJ1-6, and TRBD1 may be the D gene, going by 5 matching bases. The sequencing input was sorted CD4+, CD8+, or CD8+CD57+ T cells (not recorded which) from PBMCs. This receptor was identified in a human donor in good health, serving as a control. The nucleotides are TGTGCCAGCAGCAAACCACCGCAGGGAGTCTATAATTCACCCCTCCACTTT. This yields the protein CASSKPPQGVYNSPLHF.